One and the same sample provided the 8 T cell receptor beta chains below, sequenced in a study of blood T cell repertoires in COVID-19. The assay was immunoSEQ multiplex PCR, and TCRdb's table has in-frame clones only and misses some. The sample carries 330,000 or so clones, around 90% recorded once. Sequencing was done on a sample of PBMCs or T cells enriched from blood (not recorded which). Receptor source: a woman aged 25-40 years who had recovered from COVID-19.

This clone has a single count. As DNA, the CDR3 is TGTGCCAGCAGTGAAGCGGGCGTCGTTCAGCCTGGAAACACCATATATTTT. Its translation is CASSEAGVVQPGNTIYF. The chain has TRBV6-1 and TRBJ1-3; D is unresolved. Per germline, CDR1 MNHNS and CDR2 SASEGT. The CDR3 runs to 17 residues. V lost 0 bases to trimming and J lost 2 bases, with 14 bases between them.

V and J are TRBV11-3 and TRBJ2-5; 8 bases are a match to TRBD2. This CDR3 is 15 amino acids long. Germline loops: CDR1 SGHNT, CDR2 YENEEA. V was clipped by 5 bases and J by 1 base; unmatched bases: 6. In nucleotides, the CDR3 is TGTGCCAGCAGCGCGAGCGGGAGCTTCCAAGAGACCCAGTACTTC. This encodes CASSASGSFQETQYF. The entire variable domain, with the rest obtained from reference TRBV11-3 and TRBJ2-5, is as follows: EAGVVQSPRYKIIEKKQPVAFWCNPISGHNTLYWYLQNLGQGPELLIRYENEEAVDDSQLPKDRFSAERLKGVDSTLKIQPAELGDSAVYLCASSASGSFQETQYFGPGTRLLVL.

This clone came up once. The chain joins TRBV6-2 or TRBV6-3 to TRBJ2-7, with 7 nucleotides matching TRBD2. CDR1 MNHEY and CDR2 SVGEGT come from the germline V gene. CDR3 length equals 13 residues. J lost 2 bases, V lost 6 bases, and 4 bases had no gene match. CDR3: CASSLGLAYEQYF. The CDR3 DNA sequence: TGTGCCAGCAGCTTAGGACTAGCCTACGAGCAGTACTTC.

The sample holds a few counts of this clone. This sequence joins TRBV6-2 or TRBV6-3 and TRBJ2-4, with 9 positions matching TRBD1. This CDR3 contains 23 residues. From germline, CDR1 is MNHEY and CDR2 SVGEGT. Trimming cost V 6 bases and J 8 bases; bases outside gene matches: 35. Here the CDR3 DNA reads TGTGCCAGCAGCCCTAGATGGGTCCTCAATGGGGCCCGGGACAGGGTACGGGGGGACATTCAGTACTTC. This codes for CASSPRWVLNGARDRVRGDIQYF.

Only one count was recorded for this clone. The genes are TRBV7-8 and TRBJ2-1; a weak D match, TRBD1 (6 bases). V lost 7 bases to trimming and J lost 0 bases, with 10 bases between them. The germline V gene has CDR1 SGHVS and CDR2 FQNEAQ. The CDR3 is 14 residues long. CDR3 loop: CASKGENSYNEQFF. Written as DNA, the CDR3 is TGTGCCAGCAAGGGGGAGAACTCCTACAATGAGCAGTTCTTC.

The V and J genes are TRBV27 and TRBJ2-1; 7 nucleotides align to TRBD1. V lost 5 bases and J lost 5; bases outside the gene matches: 9. CDR1 is MNHEY and CDR2 is SMNVEV in the germline V gene (reference sequence). This CDR3 comprises 15 residues. CDR3 in amino acids: CASSQGTAANNEQFF. In DNA form, the CDR3 reads TGTGCCAGCAGTCAGGGGACAGCGGCAAACAATGAGCAGTTCTTC.

This sequence joins TRBV24-1 and TRBJ2-7; D remains ambiguous. Germline V gene data show CDR1 as KGHDR and CDR2 as SFDVKD. This CDR3 has 13 amino acids. V lost 4 bases and J 5 bases, leaving 11 bases between the germline ends. CDR3 protein: CATSEPTVNEQYF. The CDR3 nucleotides read TGTGCCACCAGTGAACCCACAGTGAACGAGCAGTACTTC.

The chain combines TRBV4-3 with TRBJ2-1, with 9 bases matching TRBD2. With 1 base clipped from V and 8 bases from J, the junction kept 6 bases outside the gene matches. Germline V gene data show CDR1 as LGHNA and CDR2 as YSLEER. The CDR3 runs to 15 residues. CDR3 protein: CASSQGGRAGDEQFF. In DNA form, the CDR3 reads TGCGCCAGCAGCCAAGGCGGGAGGGCCGGGGATGAGCAGTTCTTC.